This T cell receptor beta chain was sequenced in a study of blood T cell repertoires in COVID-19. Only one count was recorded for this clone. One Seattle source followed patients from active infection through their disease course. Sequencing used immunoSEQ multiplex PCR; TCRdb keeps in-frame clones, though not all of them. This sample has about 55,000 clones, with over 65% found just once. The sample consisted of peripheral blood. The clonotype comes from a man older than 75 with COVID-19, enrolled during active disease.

Here the CDR3 DNA reads TGTGCCAGCAGTTACTCGGACAGCAACTATGGCTACACCTTC. Amino acids: CASSYSDSNYGYTF. The genes are TRBV6-6 and TRBJ1-2; tentatively, D is TRBD1 (6 bases). In germline, CDR1 is MNHNY, CDR2 SVGAGI (reference sequence). Trimming removed 0 bases from V and 2 bases from J, with 7 bases in between. The CDR3 covers 14 residues.